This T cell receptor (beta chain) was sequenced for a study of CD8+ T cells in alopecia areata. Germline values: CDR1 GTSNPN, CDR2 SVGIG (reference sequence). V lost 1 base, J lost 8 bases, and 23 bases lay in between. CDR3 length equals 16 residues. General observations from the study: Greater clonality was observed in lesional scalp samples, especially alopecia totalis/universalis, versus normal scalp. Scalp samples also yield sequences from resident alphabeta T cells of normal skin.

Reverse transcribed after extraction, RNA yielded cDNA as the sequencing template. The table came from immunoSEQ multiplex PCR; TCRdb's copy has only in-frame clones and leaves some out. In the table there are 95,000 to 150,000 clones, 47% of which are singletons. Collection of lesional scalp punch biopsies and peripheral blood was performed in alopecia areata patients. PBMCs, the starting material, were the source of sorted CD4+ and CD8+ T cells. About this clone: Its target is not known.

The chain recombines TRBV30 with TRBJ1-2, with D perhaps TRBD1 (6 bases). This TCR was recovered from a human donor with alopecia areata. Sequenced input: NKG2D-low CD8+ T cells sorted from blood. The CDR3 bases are TGTGCCTGGAGTGGAGACCCCCCAGGGGCCGTGGGCGGCTACACCTTC. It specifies CAWSGDPPGAVGGYTF.